This TCR beta chain derives from a study of T cells in Graves' hyperthyroidism and ophthalmopathy. Study findings and constraints: Ophthalmopathy was identified by the model a median around 6 months ahead of onset. Most clonotypes expanded in thyroid above 0.001 were likewise present in blood.

In patients aged 18 to 65, hyperthyroidism was newly diagnosed, with duration under 2 months. Researchers barred patients who had uncontrolled infection, other autoimmune disease, pregnancy or lactation. The CDR3 runs to 15 residues. Losses at the gene ends were 3 bases for V and 6 bases for J; bases not matched to a gene: 13. Germline values: CDR1 DFQATT, CDR2 SNEGSKA (reference sequence). The investigators amplified TCR beta CDR3 regions from RNA transcripts. During a first-round RT-PCR of the TCR CDR3, the HTBI primer set was used. Using its own MiXCR run on the multiplex PCR reads, TCRdb lists one record per CDR3 protein. The sample consists of 45,000 to 50,000 distinct CDR3 sequences, around 48% of them appearing once. This clonotype is medium-sized (0.01 to 0.1%) within its sample. Its antigen is not known.

The chain employs TRBV20-1 and TRBJ2-5, with 7 bases that match TRBD2. Sequenced: peripheral blood or thyroid tissue (not recorded which). The TCR originated in a woman aged 45-59 years with Graves' hyperthyroidism. The CDR3 DNA follows: TGCAGTGCTAGTTTTGAGACTAGCCTCGAACAGACCCAGTACTTC. Its translation is CSASFETSLEQTQYF.